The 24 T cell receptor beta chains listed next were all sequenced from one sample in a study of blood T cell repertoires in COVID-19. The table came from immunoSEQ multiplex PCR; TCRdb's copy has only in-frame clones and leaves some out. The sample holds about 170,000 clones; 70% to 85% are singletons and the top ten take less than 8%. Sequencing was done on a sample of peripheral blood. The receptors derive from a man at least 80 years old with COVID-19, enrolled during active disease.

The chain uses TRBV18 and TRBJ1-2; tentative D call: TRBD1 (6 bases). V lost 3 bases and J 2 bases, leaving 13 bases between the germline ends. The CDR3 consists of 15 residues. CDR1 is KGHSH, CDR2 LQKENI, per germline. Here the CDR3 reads CASSPNSGTNYGYTF. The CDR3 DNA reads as TGTGCCAGCTCACCCAATTCCGGGACAAACTATGGCTACACCTTC.

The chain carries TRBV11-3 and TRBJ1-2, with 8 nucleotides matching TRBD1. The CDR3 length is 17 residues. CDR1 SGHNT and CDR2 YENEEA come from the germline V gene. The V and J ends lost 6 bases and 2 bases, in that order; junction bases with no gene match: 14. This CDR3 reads CASRYRTGIPFNYGYTF. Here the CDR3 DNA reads TGTGCCAGCAGGTACCGGACAGGGATCCCCTTCAACTATGGCTACACCTTC. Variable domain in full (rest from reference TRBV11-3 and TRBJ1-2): EAGVVQSPRYKIIEKKQPVAFWCNPISGHNTLYWYLQNLGQGPELLIRYENEEAVDDSQLPKDRFSAERLKGVDSTLKIQPAELGDSAVYLCASRYRTGIPFNYGYTFGSGTRLTVV.

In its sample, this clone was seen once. CDR3 DNA: TGCGCCAGCAGCTTGGACGGCAGCGCTAACTATGGCTACACCTTC. Its protein product is CASSLDGSANYGYTF. V gene TRBV5-1 combines with J gene TRBJ1-2; D not certain. Trimming cost V 0 bases and J 0 bases, with 9 bases left between them. The CDR3 length is 15 residues. The germline CDR1 and CDR2 sequences are SGHRS and YFSETQ.

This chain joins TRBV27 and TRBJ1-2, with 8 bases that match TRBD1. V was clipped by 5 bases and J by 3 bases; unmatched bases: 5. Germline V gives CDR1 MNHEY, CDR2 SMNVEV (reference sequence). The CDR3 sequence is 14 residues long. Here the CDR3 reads CASSRQGLDYGYTF. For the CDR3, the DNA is TGTGCCAGCAGTCGACAGGGGTTGGACTATGGCTACACCTTC.

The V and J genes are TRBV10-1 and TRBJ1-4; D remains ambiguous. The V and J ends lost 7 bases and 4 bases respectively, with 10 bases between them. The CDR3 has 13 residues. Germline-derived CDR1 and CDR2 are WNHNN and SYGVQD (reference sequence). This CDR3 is CASTPGYNEKLFF. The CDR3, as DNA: TGCGCCAGCACTCCAGGATATAATGAAAAACTGTTTTTT.

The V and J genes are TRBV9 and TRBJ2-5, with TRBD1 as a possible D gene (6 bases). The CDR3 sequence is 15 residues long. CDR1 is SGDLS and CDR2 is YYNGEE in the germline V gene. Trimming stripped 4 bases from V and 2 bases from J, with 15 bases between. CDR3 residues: CASSQRDIPQETQYF. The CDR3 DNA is TGTGCCAGCAGCCAACGGGACATACCTCAAGAGACCCAGTACTTC.

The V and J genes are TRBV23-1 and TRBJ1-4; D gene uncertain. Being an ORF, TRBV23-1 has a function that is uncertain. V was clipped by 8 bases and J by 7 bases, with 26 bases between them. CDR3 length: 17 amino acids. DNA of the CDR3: TGCGCCAGCCCGCCCGGGCCGATGGGTAGCGCGGTTGAAAAACTGTTTTTT. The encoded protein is CASPPGPMGSAVEKLFF.

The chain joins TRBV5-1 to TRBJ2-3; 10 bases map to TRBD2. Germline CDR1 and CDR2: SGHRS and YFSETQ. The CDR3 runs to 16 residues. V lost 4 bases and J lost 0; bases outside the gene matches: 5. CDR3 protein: CASSPSGGSSTDTQYF. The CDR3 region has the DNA TGCGCCAGCAGCCCTAGCGGGGGATCTAGCACAGATACGCAGTATTTT.

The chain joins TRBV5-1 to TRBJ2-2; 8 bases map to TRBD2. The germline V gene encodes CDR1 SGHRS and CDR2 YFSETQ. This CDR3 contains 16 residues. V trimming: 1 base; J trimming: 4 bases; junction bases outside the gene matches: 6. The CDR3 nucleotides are TGCGCCAGCAGCTTGACCAGCGGGGGATCCACCGGGGAGCTGTTTTTT. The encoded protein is CASSLTSGGSTGELFF. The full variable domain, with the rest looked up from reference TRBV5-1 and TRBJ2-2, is KAGVTQTPRYLIKTRGQQVTLSCSPISGHRSVSWYQQTPGQGLQFLFEYFSETQRNKGNFPGRFSGRQFSNSRSEMNVSTLELGDSALYLCASSLTSGGSTGELFFGEGSRLTVL.

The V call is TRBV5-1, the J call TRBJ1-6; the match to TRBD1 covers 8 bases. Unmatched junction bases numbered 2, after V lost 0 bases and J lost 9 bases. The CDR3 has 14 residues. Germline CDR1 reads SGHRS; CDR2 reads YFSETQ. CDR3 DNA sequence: TGCGCCAGCAGCTTGGGGACAGGGAGTTCACCCCTCCACTTT. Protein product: CASSLGTGSSPLHF.

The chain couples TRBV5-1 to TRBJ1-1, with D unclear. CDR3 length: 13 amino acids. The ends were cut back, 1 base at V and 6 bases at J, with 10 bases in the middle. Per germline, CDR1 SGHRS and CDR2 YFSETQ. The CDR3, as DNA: TGCGCCAGCAGCTTGACATTTATCTCTGAAGCTTTCTTT. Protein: CASSLTFISEAFF.

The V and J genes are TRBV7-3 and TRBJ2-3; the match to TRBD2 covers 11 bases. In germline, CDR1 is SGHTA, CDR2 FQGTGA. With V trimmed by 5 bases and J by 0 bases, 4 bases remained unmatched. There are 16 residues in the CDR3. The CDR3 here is CASSPRLAGSTDTQYF. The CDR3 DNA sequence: TGTGCCAGCAGCCCCCGACTAGCGGGGAGCACAGATACGCAGTATTTT.

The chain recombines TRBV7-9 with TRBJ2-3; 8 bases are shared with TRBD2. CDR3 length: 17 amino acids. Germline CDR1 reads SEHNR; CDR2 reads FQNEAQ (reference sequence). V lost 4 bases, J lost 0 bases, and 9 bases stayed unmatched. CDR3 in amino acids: CASSSGTSLSSTDTQYF. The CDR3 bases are TGTGCCAGCAGCTCCGGGACTAGTCTTTCTAGCACAGATACGCAGTATTTT.

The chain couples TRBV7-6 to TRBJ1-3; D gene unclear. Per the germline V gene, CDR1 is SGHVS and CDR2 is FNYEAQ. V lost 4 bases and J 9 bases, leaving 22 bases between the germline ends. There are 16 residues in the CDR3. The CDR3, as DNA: TGTGCCAGCAGCTCCTTGGCGGACTTCTTCGGTGGCACCATATATTTT. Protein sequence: CASSSLADFFGGTIYF.

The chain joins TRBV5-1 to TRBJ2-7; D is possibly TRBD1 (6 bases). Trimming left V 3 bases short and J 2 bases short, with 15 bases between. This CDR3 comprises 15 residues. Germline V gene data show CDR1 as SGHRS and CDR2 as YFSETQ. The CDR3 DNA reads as TGCGCCAGCAGCTCGCAGGGGACGTACCCCTACGAGCAGTACTTC. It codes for CASSSQGTYPYEQYF.

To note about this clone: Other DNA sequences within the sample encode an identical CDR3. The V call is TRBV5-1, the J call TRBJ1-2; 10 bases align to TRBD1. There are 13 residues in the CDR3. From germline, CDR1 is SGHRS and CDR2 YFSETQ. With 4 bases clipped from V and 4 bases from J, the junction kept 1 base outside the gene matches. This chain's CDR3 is CASSRDRGYGYTF. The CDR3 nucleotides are TGCGCCAGCAGCCGGGACAGGGGCTATGGCTACACCTTC.

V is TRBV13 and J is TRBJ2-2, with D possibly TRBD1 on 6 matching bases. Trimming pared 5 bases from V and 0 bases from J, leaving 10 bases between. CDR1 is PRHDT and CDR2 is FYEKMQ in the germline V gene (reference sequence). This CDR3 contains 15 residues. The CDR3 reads CASSIDRTNTGELFF. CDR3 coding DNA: TGTGCCAGCAGCATCGACAGGACGAACACCGGGGAGCTGTTTTTT.

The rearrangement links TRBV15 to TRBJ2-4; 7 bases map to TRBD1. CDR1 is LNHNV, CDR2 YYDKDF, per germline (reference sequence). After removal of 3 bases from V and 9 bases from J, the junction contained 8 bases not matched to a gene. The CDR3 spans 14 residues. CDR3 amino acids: CATSSGQDVGIQYF. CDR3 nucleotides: TGTGCCACCAGCAGTGGACAGGACGTTGGCATTCAGTACTTC.

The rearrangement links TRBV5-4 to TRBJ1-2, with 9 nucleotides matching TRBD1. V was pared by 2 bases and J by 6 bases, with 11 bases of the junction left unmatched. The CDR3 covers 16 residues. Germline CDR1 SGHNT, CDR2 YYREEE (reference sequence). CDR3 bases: TGTGCCAGCAGCTTTGCCCCGGGACAGGGTGGGCATGGCTACACCTTC. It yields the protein CASSFAPGQGGHGYTF.

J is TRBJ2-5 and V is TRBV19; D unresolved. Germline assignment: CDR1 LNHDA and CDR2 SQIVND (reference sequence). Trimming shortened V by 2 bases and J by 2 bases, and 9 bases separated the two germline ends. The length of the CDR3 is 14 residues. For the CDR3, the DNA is TGTGCCAGTAGTATAAGAAATCAGCAAGAGACCCAGTACTTC. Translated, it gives CASSIRNQQETQYF.

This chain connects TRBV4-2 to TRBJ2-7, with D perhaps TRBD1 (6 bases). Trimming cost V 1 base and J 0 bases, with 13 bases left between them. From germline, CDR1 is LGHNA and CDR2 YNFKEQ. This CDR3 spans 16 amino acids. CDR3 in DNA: TGTGCCAGCAGCCAAGCACAGGGCCAAAGCTCCTACGAGCAGTACTTC. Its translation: CASSQAQGQSSYEQYF.

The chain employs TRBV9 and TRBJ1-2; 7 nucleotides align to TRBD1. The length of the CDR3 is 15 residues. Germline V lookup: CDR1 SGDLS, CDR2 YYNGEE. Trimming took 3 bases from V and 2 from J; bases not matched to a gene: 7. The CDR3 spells CASSDAGQSNYGYTF. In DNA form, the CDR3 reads TGTGCCAGCAGCGACGCGGGACAGTCAAACTATGGCTACACCTTC.

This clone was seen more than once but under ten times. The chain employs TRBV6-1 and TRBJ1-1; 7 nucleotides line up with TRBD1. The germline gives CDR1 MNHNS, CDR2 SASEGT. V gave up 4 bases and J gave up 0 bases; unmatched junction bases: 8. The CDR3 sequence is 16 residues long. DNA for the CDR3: TGTGCCAGCAGTGCATGGGACAGCTCCATGAACACTGAAGCTTTCTTT. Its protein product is CASSAWDSSMNTEAFF.

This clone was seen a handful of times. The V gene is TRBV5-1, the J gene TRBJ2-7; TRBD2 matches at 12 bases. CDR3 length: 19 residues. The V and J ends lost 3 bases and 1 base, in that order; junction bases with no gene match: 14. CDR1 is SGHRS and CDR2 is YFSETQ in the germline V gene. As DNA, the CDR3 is TGCGCCAGCAGCTCGTCAACTAGCGGGGGGAATAGTAGGTCCTACGAGCAGTACTTC. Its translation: CASSSSTSGGNSRSYEQYF.